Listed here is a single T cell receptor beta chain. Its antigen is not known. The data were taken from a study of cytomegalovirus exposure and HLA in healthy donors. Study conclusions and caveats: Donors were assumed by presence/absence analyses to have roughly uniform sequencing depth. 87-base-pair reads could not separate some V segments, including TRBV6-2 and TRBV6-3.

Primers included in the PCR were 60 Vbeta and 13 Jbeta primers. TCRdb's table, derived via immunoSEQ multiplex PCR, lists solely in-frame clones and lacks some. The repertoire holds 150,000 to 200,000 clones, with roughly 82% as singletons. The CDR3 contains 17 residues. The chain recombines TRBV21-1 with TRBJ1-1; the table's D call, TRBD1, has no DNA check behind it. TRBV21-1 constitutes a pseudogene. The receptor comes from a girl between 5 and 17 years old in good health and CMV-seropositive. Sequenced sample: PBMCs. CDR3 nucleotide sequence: TGTGCCAGCAGCGCCCTCCCCACAGGGGCCCTAAGGACTGAAGCTTTCTTT. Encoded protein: CASSALPTGALRTEAFF.